These T cell receptor beta chains were read from a single sample in a study of T cell responses to AZD1222 COVID-19 vaccine. Sequenced by immunoSEQ multiplex PCR; TCRdb stores in-frame clones only, minus some. The sample contains tens of thousands of clones, 80% to 90% of which appear only once. The sample consisted of peripheral blood, taken on day 0 of MenACWY control vaccination. The receptors come from an adult in good health. Each CDR3 is given with its conserved first and last residue. The order of the fields is clone size, D gene, J gene, V gene, CDR3 protein, CDR3 DNA. A D gene is named only where the DNA matches it firmly. Size values are once, few and many counts, or a class for expanded clones, and some rows have none.

clone_size: .; d_call: TRBD1; j_call: TRBJ1-5; v_call: TRBV28; cdr3_aa: CASNLDRGSNQPQHF; cdr3_nt: TGTGCCAGCAACCTCGACAGGGGAAGCAATCAGCCCCAGCATTTT
clone_size: .; d_call: .; j_call: TRBJ1-2; v_call: TRBV27; cdr3_aa: CASSFYSGSPGGYTF; cdr3_nt: TGTGCCAGCAGTTTTTATTCAGGGAGTCCGGGTGGCTACACCTTC
clone_size: .; d_call: .; j_call: TRBJ1-5; v_call: TRBV30; cdr3_aa: CAWSRRDYSNQPQHF; cdr3_nt: TGTGCCTGGAGTCGAAGGGATTATAGCAATCAGCCCCAGCATTTT
clone_size: .; d_call: TRBD1; j_call: TRBJ1-6; v_call: TRBV27; cdr3_aa: CASRGQGYSPLHF; cdr3_nt: TGTGCCAGCAGGGGACAGGGGTATTCACCCCTCCACTTT
clone_size: .; d_call: TRBD1; j_call: TRBJ1-5; v_call: TRBV5-6; cdr3_aa: CASSLGQYQPQHF; cdr3_nt: TGTGCCAGCAGCCTGGGACAGTATCAGCCCCAGCATTTT
clone_size: .; d_call: .; j_call: TRBJ1-6; v_call: TRBV6-5; cdr3_aa: CASSYPQEDDNSPLHF; cdr3_nt: TGTGCCAGCAGTTACCCTCAGGAGGACGATAATTCACCCCTCCACTTT
clone_size: .; d_call: .; j_call: TRBJ1-1; v_call: TRBV6-5; cdr3_aa: CASSYSDNGAEAFF; cdr3_nt: TGTGCCAGCAGTTACTCTGATAACGGGGCTGAAGCTTTCTTT
clone_size: .; d_call: .; j_call: TRBJ1-5; v_call: TRBV12-3/TRBV12-4; cdr3_aa: CASSSGQPQHF; cdr3_nt: TGTGCCAGCAGTTCGGGTCAGCCCCAGCATTTT
clone_size: .; d_call: .; j_call: TRBJ2-1; v_call: TRBV19; cdr3_aa: CASSIGGGGQNPNEQFF; cdr3_nt: TGTGCCAGTAGTATAGGGGGAGGGGGACAGAACCCCAATGAGCAGTTCTTC
clone_size: .; d_call: .; j_call: TRBJ1-1; v_call: TRBV3-1/TRBV3-2; cdr3_aa: CASSQLGALVNTEAFF; cdr3_nt: TGTGCCAGCAGCCAACTAGGGGCTTTGGTGAACACTGAAGCTTTCTTT
clone_size: .; d_call: TRBD1; j_call: TRBJ2-3; v_call: TRBV19; cdr3_aa: CASSNPRGDTQYF; cdr3_nt: TGTGCCAGTAGTAACCCCAGGGGGGATACGCAGTATTTT
clone_size: few; d_call: .; j_call: TRBJ1-1; v_call: TRBV4-1; cdr3_aa: CASSQPSMRDTEAFF; cdr3_nt: TGCGCCAGCAGCCAACCTTCGATGAGGGACACTGAAGCTTTCTTT
clone_size: .; d_call: TRBD2; j_call: TRBJ2-3; v_call: TRBV6-5; cdr3_aa: CASRDSGAHTDTQYF; cdr3_nt: TGTGCCAGCAGGGATAGCGGGGCCCACACAGATACGCAGTATTTT
clone_size: .; d_call: .; j_call: TRBJ2-2; v_call: TRBV12-3/TRBV12-4; cdr3_aa: CASTAAGELFF; cdr3_nt: TGTGCCAGCACCGCCGCCGGGGAGCTGTTTTTT
clone_size: .; d_call: TRBD1; j_call: TRBJ1-6; v_call: TRBV3-1/TRBV3-2; cdr3_aa: CASSPGQGATPLHF; cdr3_nt: TGTGCCAGCAGCCCCGGACAGGGGGCGACACCCCTCCACTTT
clone_size: .; d_call: .; j_call: TRBJ1-6; v_call: TRBV7-9; cdr3_aa: CASSHNGQNSPLHF; cdr3_nt: TGTGCCAGCAGCCACAACGGGCAAAATTCACCCCTCCACTTT
clone_size: once; d_call: .; j_call: TRBJ1-5; v_call: TRBV7-8; cdr3_aa: CASSLSGTVGNQPQHF; cdr3_nt: TGTGCCAGCAGCTTATCAGGCACGGTTGGCAATCAGCCCCAGCATTTT
clone_size: .; d_call: .; j_call: TRBJ1-2; v_call: TRBV7-9; cdr3_aa: CASSLEGYTF; cdr3_nt: TGTGCCAGCAGCTTAGAGGGCTACACCTTC
clone_size: few; d_call: TRBD2; j_call: TRBJ2-2; v_call: TRBV3-1/TRBV3-2; cdr3_aa: CASSQGDYETGELFF; cdr3_nt: TGTGCCAGCAGCCAAGGGGACTACGAAACCGGGGAGCTGTTTTTT
clone_size: once; d_call: TRBD1; j_call: TRBJ1-6; v_call: TRBV28; cdr3_aa: CASSFPGQGGSPLHF; cdr3_nt: TGTGCCAGCAGTTTCCCGGGACAGGGCGGTTCACCCCTCCACTTT
clone_size: .; d_call: TRBD1; j_call: TRBJ1-6; v_call: TRBV5-6; cdr3_aa: CASSLAGTGNSPLHF; cdr3_nt: TGTGCCAGCAGCTTGGCCGGGACAGGGAATTCACCCCTCCACTTT
clone_size: .; d_call: .; j_call: TRBJ1-1; v_call: TRBV29-1; cdr3_aa: CSVQVGGGNTEAFF; cdr3_nt: TGCAGCGTCCAGGTCGGCGGTGGGAACACTGAAGCTTTCTTT
clone_size: .; d_call: .; j_call: TRBJ2-1; v_call: TRBV2; cdr3_aa: CASSRHGQSSYNEQFF; cdr3_nt: TGTGCCAGCAGTCGCCACGGACAGAGCTCCTACAATGAGCAGTTCTTC
clone_size: .; d_call: TRBD1; j_call: TRBJ2-1; v_call: TRBV5-1; cdr3_aa: CASSLDRTYPNEQFF; cdr3_nt: TGCGCCAGCAGCCTGGACAGGACGTACCCCAATGAGCAGTTCTTC
clone_size: .; d_call: TRBD1; j_call: TRBJ1-2; v_call: TRBV4-3; cdr3_aa: CASSQERGGTGSGYTF; cdr3_nt: TGCGCCAGCAGCCAAGAACGGGGTGGGACAGGGAGCGGCTACACCTTC
clone_size: .; d_call: .; j_call: TRBJ2-5; v_call: TRBV6-6; cdr3_aa: CASSSSSQRGEETQYF; cdr3_nt: TGTGCCAGCAGTTCCTCCTCCCAAAGGGGGGAGGAGACCCAGTACTTC
clone_size: once; d_call: TRBD2; j_call: TRBJ2-3; v_call: TRBV3-1/TRBV3-2; cdr3_aa: CASSLSGASTDTQYF; cdr3_nt: TGTGCCAGCAGCCTAAGCGGGGCGAGCACAGATACGCAGTATTTT
clone_size: .; d_call: TRBD2; j_call: TRBJ2-5; v_call: TRBV13; cdr3_aa: CASSSTGLAGPQETQYF; cdr3_nt: TGTGCCAGCAGCTCCACTGGACTAGCGGGCCCCCAAGAGACCCAGTACTTC
clone_size: .; d_call: .; j_call: TRBJ2-5; v_call: TRBV3-1/TRBV3-2; cdr3_aa: CASSQGGRETQYF; cdr3_nt: TGTGCCAGCAGCCAAGGGGGCCGGGAGACCCAGTACTTC
clone_size: few; d_call: TRBD2; j_call: TRBJ2-5; v_call: TRBV7-7; cdr3_aa: CASSFGLAGAQETQYF; cdr3_nt: TGTGCCAGCAGCTTTGGACTAGCGGGGGCCCAAGAGACCCAGTACTTC
clone_size: .; d_call: .; j_call: TRBJ1-1; v_call: TRBV19; cdr3_aa: CASSIGQVNTEAFF; cdr3_nt: TGTGCCAGTAGTATAGGACAAGTGAACACTGAAGCTTTCTTT
clone_size: .; d_call: .; j_call: TRBJ2-4; v_call: TRBV9; cdr3_aa: CASSVEGMGNIQYF; cdr3_nt: TGTGCCAGCAGCGTAGAAGGGATGGGGAACATTCAGTACTTC
clone_size: .; d_call: .; j_call: TRBJ1-4; v_call: TRBV30; cdr3_aa: CAWNVKTGGLFF; cdr3_nt: TGTGCCTGGAATGTTAAGACCGGGGGACTGTTTTTT
clone_size: .; d_call: .; j_call: TRBJ2-7; v_call: TRBV23-1; cdr3_aa: CASSQTYEQYF; cdr3_nt: TGCGCCAGCAGTCAAACCTACGAGCAGTACTTC
clone_size: .; d_call: .; j_call: TRBJ1-1; v_call: TRBV7-9; cdr3_aa: CASSRVLTEAFF; cdr3_nt: TGTGCCAGCAGCCGCGTGTTGACTGAAGCTTTCTTT
clone_size: .; d_call: TRBD1; j_call: TRBJ2-2; v_call: TRBV11-2; cdr3_aa: CASSRGQGIDTGELFF; cdr3_nt: TGTGCCAGCAGCAGAGGACAGGGGATCGACACCGGGGAGCTGTTTTTT
clone_size: once; d_call: TRBD1; j_call: TRBJ1-1; v_call: TRBV9; cdr3_aa: CASSVGSGQAYTEAFF; cdr3_nt: TGTGCCAGCAGCGTAGGGTCCGGACAGGCCTACACTGAAGCTTTCTTT
clone_size: .; d_call: TRBD1; j_call: TRBJ1-4; v_call: TRBV11-2; cdr3_aa: CASSPRGGTGVSTNEKLFF; cdr3_nt: TGTGCCAGCAGCCCTAGAGGAGGGACAGGGGTTTCAACTAATGAAAAACTGTTTTTT
clone_size: .; d_call: TRBD1; j_call: TRBJ1-5; v_call: TRBV30; cdr3_aa: CAWSSTGFTYSNQPQHF; cdr3_nt: TGTGCCTGGAGTTCGACAGGGTTCACCTATAGCAATCAGCCCCAGCATTTT
clone_size: .; d_call: .; j_call: TRBJ1-4; v_call: TRBV30; cdr3_aa: CAWTPSRGGNEKLFF; cdr3_nt: TGTGCCTGGACCCCCTCCCGGGGGGGTAATGAAAAACTGTTTTTT
clone_size: .; d_call: .; j_call: TRBJ1-4; v_call: TRBV14; cdr3_aa: CASSLRRDEKLFF; cdr3_nt: TGTGCCAGCAGCTTAAGAAGGGATGAAAAACTGTTTTTT
clone_size: .; d_call: TRBD1; j_call: TRBJ1-6; v_call: TRBV19; cdr3_aa: CASSIGPGQGNSPLHF; cdr3_nt: TGTGCCAGTAGTATAGGACCGGGACAGGGGAATTCACCCCTCCACTTT
clone_size: .; d_call: .; j_call: TRBJ1-1; v_call: TRBV10-3; cdr3_aa: CAIKDRNTEAFF; cdr3_nt: TGTGCCATCAAGGACAGGAACACTGAAGCTTTCTTT
clone_size: .; d_call: TRBD2; j_call: TRBJ2-5; v_call: TRBV2; cdr3_aa: CASILEPGGETQYF; cdr3_nt: TGTGCCAGCATTCTGGAACCCGGGGGGGAGACCCAGTACTTC
clone_size: .; d_call: .; j_call: TRBJ1-1; v_call: TRBV4-2; cdr3_aa: CASSQENNRGPRAFF; cdr3_nt: TGTGCCAGCAGCCAAGAGAATAATCGGGGCCCCCGAGCTTTCTTT
clone_size: .; d_call: TRBD1; j_call: TRBJ2-1; v_call: TRBV6-5; cdr3_aa: CASSYSRQGNREQFF; cdr3_nt: TGTGCCAGCAGTTACTCGAGACAGGGTAATAGGGAGCAGTTCTTC
clone_size: .; d_call: .; j_call: TRBJ2-1; v_call: TRBV7-7; cdr3_aa: CASSPPWVGRSSYNEQFF; cdr3_nt: TGTGCCAGCAGTCCCCCCTGGGTCGGCAGGAGCTCCTACAATGAGCAGTTCTTC
clone_size: .; d_call: TRBD2; j_call: TRBJ2-3; v_call: TRBV7-3; cdr3_aa: CASSLGAGGRRDTQYF; cdr3_nt: TGTGCCAGCAGCTTAGGGGCGGGGGGCCGCCGGGATACGCAGTATTTT
clone_size: .; d_call: .; j_call: TRBJ1-3; v_call: TRBV5-1; cdr3_aa: CASRTGSGNTIYF; cdr3_nt: TGCGCCAGCAGGACAGGCTCTGGAAACACCATATATTTT
clone_size: .; d_call: TRBD1; j_call: TRBJ1-6; v_call: TRBV5-1; cdr3_aa: CASSMTGRGSPLHF; cdr3_nt: TGCGCCAGCAGCATGACAGGGCGCGGCTCACCCCTCCACTTT
clone_size: .; d_call: .; j_call: TRBJ1-1; v_call: TRBV19; cdr3_aa: CASSTMTDTEAFF; cdr3_nt: TGTGCCAGTAGTACCATGACGGACACTGAAGCTTTCTTT
clone_size: .; d_call: .; j_call: TRBJ1-4; v_call: TRBV7-9; cdr3_aa: CASRRGDSPNEKLFF; cdr3_nt: TGTGCCAGCAGGCGCGGGGATAGCCCAAATGAAAAACTGTTTTTT
clone_size: .; d_call: .; j_call: TRBJ1-4; v_call: TRBV6-5; cdr3_aa: CASSARGLNEKLFF; cdr3_nt: TGTGCCAGCAGCGCGCGGGGCCTAAATGAAAAACTGTTTTTT
clone_size: .; d_call: .; j_call: TRBJ1-4; v_call: TRBV6-1; cdr3_aa: CASSEVPLIGGTTTNEKLFF; cdr3_nt: TGTGCCAGCAGTGAAGTCCCCCTCATCGGGGGAACCACAACTAATGAAAAACTGTTTTTT
clone_size: once; d_call: .; j_call: TRBJ2-7; v_call: TRBV19; cdr3_aa: CASSNLGERDEQYF; cdr3_nt: TGTGCCAGTAGTAATCTCGGGGAGCGGGACGAGCAGTACTTC
clone_size: .; d_call: TRBD1; j_call: TRBJ1-6; v_call: TRBV7-8; cdr3_aa: CASSSGQINSPLHF; cdr3_nt: TGTGCCAGCAGCTCGGGACAGATTAATTCACCCCTCCACTTT
clone_size: .; d_call: .; j_call: TRBJ2-7; v_call: TRBV7-9; cdr3_aa: CASSPSGLVAYEQYF; cdr3_nt: TGTGCCAGCAGCCCCTCCGGGTTGGTGGCCTACGAGCAGTACTTC
clone_size: .; d_call: .; j_call: TRBJ1-5; v_call: TRBV4-3; cdr3_aa: CASSQDPPGPGNQPQHF; cdr3_nt: TGCGCCAGCAGCCAAGATCCCCCGGGACCGGGCAATCAGCCCCAGCATTTT
clone_size: .; d_call: TRBD1; j_call: TRBJ1-6; v_call: TRBV5-4; cdr3_aa: CASSLGQGSSYNSPLHF; cdr3_nt: TGTGCCAGCAGCTTGGGACAGGGAAGCTCCTATAATTCACCCCTCCACTTT